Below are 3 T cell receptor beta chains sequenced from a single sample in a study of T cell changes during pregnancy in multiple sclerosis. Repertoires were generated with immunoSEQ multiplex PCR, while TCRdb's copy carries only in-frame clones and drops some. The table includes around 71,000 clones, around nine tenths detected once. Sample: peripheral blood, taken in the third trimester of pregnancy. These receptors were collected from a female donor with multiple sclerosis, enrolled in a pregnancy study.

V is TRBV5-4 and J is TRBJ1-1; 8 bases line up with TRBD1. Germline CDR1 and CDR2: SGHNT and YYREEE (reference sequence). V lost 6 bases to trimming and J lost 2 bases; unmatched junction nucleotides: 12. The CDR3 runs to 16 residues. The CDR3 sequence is CASTPPGQAKNTEAFF. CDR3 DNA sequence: TGTGCCAGCACCCCCCCGGGACAGGCAAAAAACACTGAAGCTTTCTTT.

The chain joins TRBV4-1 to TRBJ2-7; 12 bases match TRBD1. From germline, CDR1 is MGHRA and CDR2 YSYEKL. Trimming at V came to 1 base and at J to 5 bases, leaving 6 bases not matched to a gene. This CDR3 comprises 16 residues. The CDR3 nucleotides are TGCGCCAGCAGCCAAGGTGGGGACAGGGGGCGGAACGAGCAGTACTTC. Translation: CASSQGGDRGRNEQYF.

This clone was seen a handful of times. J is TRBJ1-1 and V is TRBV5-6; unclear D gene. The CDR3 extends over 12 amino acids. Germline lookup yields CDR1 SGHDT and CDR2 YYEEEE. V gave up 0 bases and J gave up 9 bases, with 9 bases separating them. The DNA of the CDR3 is TGTGCCAGCAGCTTGGTCCCGGAGCAAGCTTTCTTT. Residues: CASSLVPEQAFF.